This T cell receptor (beta chain) was captured in a study of somatic mutations in cytotoxic T cells in rheumatoid arthritis. Study summary: Selected T-cell populations stained with V beta antibodies were isolated by flow sorting to nearly 100% purity; these included V beta1+ cells subjected to TCRB sequencing.

There are a few counts of this clone. Authors' methods: Of patient CD8+ clones exceeding 1%, few matched published virus-specific TCRB sequences. Assay used: immunoSEQ multiplex PCR; TCRdb lists only in-frame clones, some missing. V, J and clone size derive from that table, while D and trimming were established from the DNA sequence. The sample has about 15,000 clones, over 60% seen once. V dropped 1 base and J dropped 3; count of bases not matched to a gene: 11. Germline values: CDR1 MGHRA, CDR2 YSYEKL. The CDR3 is 18 residues long. This receptor was taken from an adult with rheumatoid arthritis. Sample: CD8+ T cells sorted from blood. The rearrangement links TRBV4-1 to TRBJ2-4; 8 bases fit TRBD2. CDR3 in DNA: TGCGCCAGCAGCCAAGGAGGGGAGCGGGAGTACGGCAAAAACATTCAGTACTTC. Encoded protein: CASSQGGEREYGKNIQYF.